The rows below give T cell receptor beta chains drawn from one sample of a study of CD8 T cells in ankylosing spondylitis. Via MiXCR, TCRdb re-called the 5' RACE reads, giving one row per CDR3 protein. Among 40,000 or so distinct CDR3 sequences, 2.5% to 3.5% were seen once, and the ten largest hold about 3%. Sequenced material: blood, either unsorted or a sorted T cell fraction (not recorded which). The origin of the receptors is a male donor with ankylosing spondylitis or in good health (not recorded which). CDR3s include the opening cysteine and the closing phenylalanine or tryptophan. D genes are given only for firm matches. Expanded clones are given a class, and other clones once, few, many or no size at all.

d_gene	abundance	v_gene	j_gene	len	CDR3aa	CDR3nt
TRBD1	many	TRBV9	TRBJ2-1	15	CASSVGGTGLNEQFF	TGTGCCAGCAGCGTTGGAGGGACAGGGTTAAATGAGCAGTTCTTC
.	many	TRBV9	TRBJ2-2	15	CASSFSAGGTGELFF	TGTGCCAGCAGCTTTAGCGCGGGTGGCACCGGGGAGCTGTTTTTT
.	many	TRBV9	TRBJ2-2	14	CASSVDGATGELFF	TGTGCCAGCAGCGTAGACGGAGCCACCGGGGAGCTGTTTTTT
TRBD1	many	TRBV9	TRBJ1-1	16	CASSVGTGDLDTEAFF	TGTGCCAGCAGCGTAGGGACAGGGGACTTGGACACTGAAGCTTTCTTT
.	many	TRBV9	TRBJ2-1	16	CASSVEVSNSYNEQFF	TGTGCCAGCAGCGTAGAGGTCAGCAACTCCTACAATGAGCAGTTCTTC
TRBD2	many	TRBV9	TRBJ2-2	18	CASSVYGGGTSGAGELFF	TGTGCCAGCAGCGTATATGGGGGTGGGACTAGCGGCGCCGGGGAGCTGTTTTTT
.	many	TRBV9	TRBJ2-5	15	CASSVFGTYQETQYF	TGTGCCAGCAGCGTTTTCGGGACTTACCAAGAGACCCAGTACTTC
.	many	TRBV9	TRBJ1-3	14	CASSVESSGNTIYF	TGTGCCAGCAGCGTGGAAAGCTCTGGAAACACCATATATTTT
.	many	TRBV9	TRBJ2-4	16	CASSVEEGGAKNIQYF	TGTGCCAGCAGCGTAGAAGAGGGAGGCGCCAAAAACATTCAGTACTTC
TRBD1	many	TRBV9	TRBJ2-5	16	CASSARGQGARETQYF	TGTGCCAGCAGCGCCCGGGGACAGGGGGCGCGGGAGACCCAGTACTTC
TRBD2	many	TRBV9	TRBJ2-2	16	CASSFGLAGNTGELFF	TGTGCCAGCAGCTTCGGACTAGCGGGGAACACCGGGGAGCTGTTTTTT
TRBD1	few	TRBV9	TRBJ2-1	15	CASSPFAPQTGGEFF	TGTGCCAGCAGCCCGTTTGCCCCCCAGACAGGGGGCGAGTTCTTC
.	many	TRBV9	TRBJ1-2	13	CASSVGSDYGYTF	TGTGCCAGCAGCGTAGGATCGGACTATGGCTACACCTTC
TRBD1	many	TRBV9	TRBJ2-1	14	CASSRTGEYNEQFF	TGTGCCAGCAGCCGGACAGGGGAATACAATGAGCAGTTCTTC
TRBD2	.	TRBV9	TRBJ2-2	15	CASSLGTSGVGELFF	TGTGCCAGCAGCCTCGGGACTAGCGGGGTCGGGGAGCTGTTTTTT
.	many	TRBV9	TRBJ2-2	14	CASSFSGDPGELFF	TGTGCCAGCAGCTTCTCGGGGGACCCCGGGGAGCTGTTTTTT
TRBD2	many	TRBV9	TRBJ2-1	17	CASSVGGSGGSYNEQFF	TGTGCCAGCAGCGTAGGGGGTAGCGGGGGCTCCTACAATGAGCAGTTCTTC
TRBD1	many	TRBV9	TRBJ2-2	15	CASSIGTGSTGELFF	TGTGCCAGCAGCATCGGGACAGGGAGTACCGGGGAGCTGTTTTTT
TRBD2	many	TRBV9	TRBJ2-3	17	CASSVFGGGGSTDTQYF	TGTGCCAGCAGCGTATTTGGTGGCGGGGGGAGCACAGATACGCAGTATTTT
TRBD1	many	TRBV9	TRBJ2-1	16	CASSGGTGLLYNEQFF	TGTGCCAGCAGCGGGGGGACAGGGCTCCTATACAATGAGCAGTTCTTC
TRBD2	few	TRBV9	TRBJ2-6	18	CASSVGLAGGAGANVLTF	TGTGCCAGCAGCGTCGGACTAGCGGGGGGGGCTGGGGCCAACGTCCTGACTTTC
.	many	TRBV9	TRBJ2-3	15	CASSVAGGSTDTQYF	TGTGCCAGCAGCGTAGCTGGGGGGAGCACAGATACGCAGTATTTT
.	many	TRBV9	TRBJ2-3	15	CASSVGVDSTDTQYF	TGTGCCAGCAGCGTAGGCGTGGACAGCACAGATACGCAGTATTTT
.	many	TRBV9	TRBJ2-1	13	CASSVAAQGEQFF	TGTGCCAGCAGCGTAGCGGCACAGGGTGAGCAGTTCTTC
.	many	TRBV9	TRBJ2-5	16	CASSPYEGTTQETQYF	TGTGCCAGCAGCCCCTATGAGGGCACCACCCAAGAGACCCAGTACTTC
TRBD1	many	TRBV9	TRBJ1-3	17	CASSAPPGTAFGNTIYF	TGTGCCAGCAGCGCCCCTCCCGGGACAGCTTTTGGAAACACCATATATTTT
.	many	TRBV9	TRBJ2-2	16	CASRRGEGRNTGELFF	TGTGCCAGCAGAAGGGGGGAGGGGAGGAACACCGGGGAGCTGTTTTTT
TRBD2	many	TRBV9	TRBJ2-5	16	CASSSHTAGGGETQYF	TGTGCCAGCAGCTCCCACACAGCGGGGGGAGGAGAGACCCAGTACTTC
.	many	TRBV9	TRBJ2-1	18	CASSSQPGGGTIDNEQFF	TGTGCCAGCAGCTCCCAGCCAGGGGGGGGGACTATCGACAATGAGCAGTTCTTC
TRBD2	many	TRBV9	TRBJ2-3	16	CASSVPAGPSGDTQYF	TGTGCCAGCAGCGTACCAGCGGGACCTAGCGGGGATACGCAGTATTTT
.	many	TRBV9	TRBJ2-1	15	CASSVVGLRGVEQFF	TGTGCCAGCAGCGTAGTTGGCTTGCGGGGTGTTGAGCAGTTCTTC
.	.	TRBV9	TRBJ2-3	14	CASSVGVPADTQYF	TGTGCCAGCAGCGTAGGTGTCCCTGCCGATACGCAGTATTTT
.	many	TRBV9	TRBJ2-3	17	CASSVRASGASTDTQYF	TGTGCCAGCAGCGTAAGGGCCTCCGGAGCCAGCACAGATACGCAGTATTTT
TRBD2	few	TRBV9	TRBJ2-2	17	CASSPDVAWGGTGELFF	TGTGCCAGCAGCCCCGACGTGGCGTGGGGAGGGACCGGGGAGCTGTTTTTT
TRBD2	many	TRBV9	TRBJ2-5	15	CASSATSGRGETQYF	TGTGCCAGCAGCGCGACTAGCGGGAGAGGGGAGACCCAGTACTTC
TRBD1	many	TRBV9	TRBJ1-1	16	CASSGHSPTGGTEAFF	TGTGCCAGCAGCGGCCATTCCCCGACAGGGGGCACTGAAGCTTTCTTT
TRBD1	many	TRBV9	TRBJ2-1	17	CASSRGSGLDSYNEQFF	TGTGCCAGCTCCAGGGGGAGTGGGCTAGACTCCTACAATGAGCAGTTCTTC
TRBD1	many	TRBV9	TRBJ1-6	14	CASSVGTVHSPLHF	TGTGCCAGCAGCGTGGGGACAGTGCATTCACCCCTCCACTTT
.	many	TRBV9	TRBJ2-2	13	CASTPQVGGELFF	TGTGCCAGCACCCCACAGGTCGGCGGGGAGCTGTTTTTT
.	many	TRBV9	TRBJ2-1	15	CASSVGRGMHNEQFF	TGTGCCAGCAGCGTAGGGCGTGGGATGCACAATGAGCAGTTCTTC
.	many	TRBV9	TRBJ2-4	16	CASSVGPLAAKNIQYF	TGTGCCAGCAGCGTAGGGCCCCTAGCGGCCAAAAACATTCAGTACTTC
.	medium-sized	TRBV21-1	TRBJ1-5	12	CAPKQCFQPQHF	TGTGCCCCCAAACAGTGCTTTCAGCCCCAGCATTTT
.	many	TRBV9	TRBJ1-3	12	CASSVGGNTIYF	TGTGCCAGCAGCGTAGGTGGAAACACCATATATTTT
TRBD2	many	TRBV9	TRBJ2-3	14	CASTLSGVTDTQYF	TGTGCCAGCACCCTTAGCGGGGTCACAGATACGCAGTATTTT
TRBD1	many	TRBV23-1	TRBJ2-3	15	CASPFRDRGTDTQYF	TGCGCCAGCCCCTTCCGGGACAGGGGCACAGATACGCAGTATTTT
.	many	TRBV9	TRBJ1-5	14	CASSVEQGGQPQHF	TGTGCCAGCAGCGTAGAACAGGGCGGACAGCCCCAGCATTTT
.	many	TRBV9	TRBJ2-1	15	CASSVGSMSTNEQFF	TGTGCCAGCAGCGTCGGTAGCATGAGTACCAATGAGCAGTTCTTC
.	many	TRBV9	TRBJ1-2	15	CASSVGTPSNYGYTF	TGTGCCAGCAGCGTAGGGACACCATCTAACTATGGCTACACCTTC
TRBD2	many	TRBV9	TRBJ2-5	15	CASSVASGVQETQYF	TGTGCCAGCAGCGTAGCTAGCGGGGTACAAGAGACCCAGTACTTC